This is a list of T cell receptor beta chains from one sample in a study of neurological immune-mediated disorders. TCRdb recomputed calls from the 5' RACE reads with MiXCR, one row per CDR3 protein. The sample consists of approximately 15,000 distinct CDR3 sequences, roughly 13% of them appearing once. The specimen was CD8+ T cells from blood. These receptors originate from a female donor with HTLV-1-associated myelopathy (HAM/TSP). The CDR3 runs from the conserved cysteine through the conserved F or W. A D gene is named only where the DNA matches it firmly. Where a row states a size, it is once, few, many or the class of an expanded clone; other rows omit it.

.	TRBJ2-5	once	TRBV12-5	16	TGTGCTAGTGCAGGGCGTGGACGGGGGAACGAGGTGACCCAGTACTTC	CASAGRGRGNEVTQYF
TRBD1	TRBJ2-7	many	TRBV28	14	TGTGCCAGCAGTTTATTCGGGGACAGCTACGAGCAGTACTTC	CASSLFGDSYEQYF
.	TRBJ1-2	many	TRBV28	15	TGTGCCAGCAGTTTGCCCGGGGGGTCCTACGGTGGCTACACCTTC	CASSLPGGSYGGYTF
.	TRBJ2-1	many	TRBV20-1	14	TGCAGTGCTAGAGTTACGGACTCCTACAATGAGCAGTTCTTC	CSARVTDSYNEQFF
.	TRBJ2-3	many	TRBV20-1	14	TGCAGTGCTAGAGATGGAGTCCGCACAGATACGCAGTATTTT	CSARDGVRTDTQYF
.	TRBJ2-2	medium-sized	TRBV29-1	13	TGCAGCGTCGGCACAGGATACACCGGGGAGCTGTTTTTT	CSVGTGYTGELFF
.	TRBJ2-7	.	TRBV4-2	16	TGTGCCAGCAGCAATAACCGGGGACACGTCTCCTACGAGAAGTACTTC	CASSNNRGHVSYEKYF
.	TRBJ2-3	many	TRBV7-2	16	TGTGCCAGCAGCCTCAACCCCCTAGCTAGCACAGATACGCAGTATTTT	CASSLNPLASTDTQYF
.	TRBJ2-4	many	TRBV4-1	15	TGCGCCAGCAGCCAAGAACCGGGGCCGGGAAACATTCAGTACTTC	CASSQEPGPGNIQYF
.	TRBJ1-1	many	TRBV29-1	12	TGCAGCGTTATCCCTACGAACACTGAAGCTTTCTTT	CSVIPTNTEAFF
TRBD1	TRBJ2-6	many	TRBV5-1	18	TGCGCCAGCAGCTTGGATCGACAGGGAATGGCTGGGGCCAACGTCCTGACTTTC	CASSLDRQGMAGANVLTF
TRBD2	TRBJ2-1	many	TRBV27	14	TGTGCCAGCAGTAAAGCGGGGGGGGTGAATGAGCAGTTCTTC	CASSKAGGVNEQFF
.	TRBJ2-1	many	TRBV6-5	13	TGTGCCAGCAGACCCGGGCCTTACAATGAGCAGTTCTTC	CASRPGPYNEQFF
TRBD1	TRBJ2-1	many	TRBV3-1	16	TGTGCCAGCAGCCAAGATCCAGGGGGTCCCTACAATGAGCAGTTCTTC	CASSQDPGGPYNEQFF
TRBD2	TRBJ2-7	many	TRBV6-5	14	TGTGCCAGCAGTTACGGGGAGGGTCCTAACGAGCAGTACTTC	CASSYGEGPNEQYF